This T cell receptor beta chain was obtained from a study of early T cells in non-severe SARS-CoV-2 infection. The CDR3 runs to 13 residues. Per germline, CDR1 MGHDK and CDR2 SYGVNS. Trimming took off 3 bases at V and 4 bases at J, with 9 bases between the two ends. TCRdb itself ran the 5' RACE reads through MiXCR, one entry per CDR3 protein. The profile shows roughly 47,000 distinct CDR3 sequences, 20% to 25% of them singletons. This sequence originates from an adult who was a healthcare worker with PCR-confirmed SARS-CoV-2 infection or an uninfected control (not recorded which). J is TRBJ1-2 and V is TRBV25-1; no firm D call. Source: whole blood, taken at baseline. CDR3 in DNA: TGTGCCAGCAGTGAGGCAGACTTCTATGGCTACACCTTC. It codes for CASSEADFYGYTF.